The rows below give T cell receptor beta chains drawn from one sample of a study of blood T cell repertoires in COVID-19. TCRdb's copy holds only in-frame clones and misses some; the assay was immunoSEQ multiplex PCR. Of approximately 140,000 clones listed, about nine tenths are singletons. Sequencing was done on a sample of peripheral blood. The source of these receptors is a human donor in a cohort sampled during active COVID-19. Each CDR3 is given without its conserved first and last residue. A D gene is named only where the DNA matches it firmly.

>TRBV6-2/TRBV6-3|TRBJ1-5|-
ASSRRYSNQPQH
>TRBV10-3|TRBJ1-1|TRBD1
AIRGPGQGARTEAF
>TRBV5-1|TRBJ2-3|TRBD1
ASSFAGQGTDTQY
>TRBV20-1|TRBJ1-2|TRBD1
SASFGPLGQEYGYT
>TRBV5-1|TRBJ1-5|-
ASSLAGDFNQPQH
>TRBV15|TRBJ2-1|TRBD2
ATSRDRGAGGQSYNEQF
>TRBV10-3|TRBJ2-1|TRBD2
ASSMESGKTYNEQF
>TRBV6-5|TRBJ1-5|-
ASRPGQFNQPQH
>TRBV4-3|TRBJ2-6|-
ASSQGVAVYSGANVLT
>TRBV27|TRBJ2-7|TRBD1
ASRRQGTGEQY
>TRBV9|TRBJ1-2|TRBD1
ASSVAGVVQGPHGYT
>TRBV6-2/TRBV6-3|TRBJ1-5|TRBD1
ASSLNRGEVYSNQPQH
>TRBV5-1|TRBJ1-4|-
ASSPGRGLADEKLF
>TRBV5-1|TRBJ2-1|TRBD2
ASPGLADYNEQF
>TRBV4-2|TRBJ2-7|-
ASSSLRDPYEQY
>TRBV2|TRBJ1-3|-
ASSEVGSGNTIY
>TRBV11-2|TRBJ2-3|TRBD1
ASRLTGGANPDTQY
>TRBV28|TRBJ2-1|-
ASSLVLALRSYNEQF
>TRBV27|TRBJ2-1|-
ASSLSSEFGNEQF
>TRBV21-1|TRBJ1-3|-
ASSKDCRGQGSLTGNTIY
>TRBV7-6|TRBJ2-3|TRBD1
ASSLIRGGARGTDTQY
>TRBV5-6|TRBJ2-5|-
ASTDYPTRRETQY
>TRBV9|TRBJ1-4|-
ASSVGTGEAEKLF
>TRBV15|TRBJ2-5|TRBD1
ATSREGTAQETQY
>TRBV6-5|TRBJ2-2|-
ASKSGENTGELF
>TRBV30|TRBJ2-6|TRBD1
AWSARPLGQDKRSPSGANVLT
>TRBV6-2/TRBV6-3|TRBJ1-5|-
ASSSQGISNQPQH
>TRBV5-1|TRBJ1-1|-
ASSVGGQANTEAF
>TRBV7-9|TRBJ2-5|TRBD2
ASSLGLAGVLKETQY
>TRBV11-2|TRBJ2-3|TRBD2
ASSARSTSGGASYTQY
>TRBV5-4|TRBJ2-5|-
ASSLFQGQETQY
>TRBV2|TRBJ2-5|-
ASRDRGGQETQY
>TRBV18|TRBJ1-6|-
ASSLRQDNSPLH
>TRBV12-3/TRBV12-4|TRBJ2-3|-
ASSFSGTDTQY
>TRBV7-2|TRBJ2-2|-
ASSLAFSPRPGELF
>TRBV28|TRBJ1-4|-
ASSYRPLSTGTNEKLF
>TRBV7-3|TRBJ2-1|-
ASSLMGSTSSYNEQF
>TRBV6-5|TRBJ2-1|-
ASRLTGRPYNEQF
>TRBV18|TRBJ1-2|-
ASSGADYGYT
>TRBV19|TRBJ2-7|-
ASRPPGSYEQY
>TRBV14|TRBJ1-5|-
ASSPGSGARNQPQH
>TRBV7-9|TRBJ1-6|-
ASSRDRSLGISPLH
>TRBV7-8|TRBJ1-1|TRBD1
ASSLSTGTGRNTEAF
>TRBV19|TRBJ2-5|-
ASSTGVGETQY